This T cell receptor beta chain came from a study of T cell changes during pregnancy in multiple sclerosis. Clones were read by immunoSEQ multiplex PCR, and TCRdb kept only the in-frame ones, dropping some. Of 45,000 or so clones listed, roughly 90% are singletons. The sequence was obtained from a female donor with multiple sclerosis, enrolled in a pregnancy study. The source material was CD8+ T cells from peripheral blood mononuclear cells, sampled in the second trimester of pregnancy.

Here the CDR3 reads CAISWDSPFYGYTF. CDR3 sequence (DNA): TGTGCCATCAGTTGGGACAGCCCCTTTTATGGCTACACCTTC. The chain joins TRBV10-3 to TRBJ1-2; 7 bases line up with TRBD1. The V gene end was trimmed by 5 bases and the J gene end by 5 bases; junction bases not matched to a gene: 8. CDR3 length: 14 residues. The germline V gene has CDR1 ENHRY and CDR2 SYGVKD.